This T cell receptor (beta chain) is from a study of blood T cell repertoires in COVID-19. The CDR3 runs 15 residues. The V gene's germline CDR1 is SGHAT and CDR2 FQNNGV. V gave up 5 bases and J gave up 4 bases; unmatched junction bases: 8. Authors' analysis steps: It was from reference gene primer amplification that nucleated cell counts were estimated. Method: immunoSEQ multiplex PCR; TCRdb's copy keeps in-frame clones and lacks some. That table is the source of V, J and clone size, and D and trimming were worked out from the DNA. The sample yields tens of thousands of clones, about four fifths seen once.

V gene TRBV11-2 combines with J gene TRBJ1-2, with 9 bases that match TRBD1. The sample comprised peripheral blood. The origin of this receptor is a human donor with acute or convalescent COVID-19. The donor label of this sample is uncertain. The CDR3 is CASSGRTGDGYGYTF. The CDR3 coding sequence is TGTGCCAGCAGCGGACGGACAGGGGACGGCTATGGCTACACCTTC. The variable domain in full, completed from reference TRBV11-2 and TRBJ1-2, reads EAGVAQSPRYKIIEKRQSVAFWCNPISGHATLYWYQQILGQGPKLLIQFQNNGVVDDSQLPKDRFSAERLKGVDSTLKIQPAKLEDSAVYLCASSGRTGDGYGYTFGSGTRLTVV.